The source of this T cell receptor (beta chain) is a study of yellow fever vaccine responses in identical twins. Study-wide results and limits: As reported, the vaccine T cell response of twins seemed partly convergent and partly personalized.

Points on this clonotype: The antigen remains unidentified.

MiXCR, run by TCRdb on the RT-PCR reads, gives a single entry per CDR3 protein. The sample yields tens of thousands of distinct CDR3 sequences, under 80% seen once. Germline CDR1 SGHVS, CDR2 FNYEAQ. This CDR3 comprises 13 residues. Trimming left V 1 base short and J 2 bases short, with 5 bases between. The chain uses TRBV7-6 and TRBJ1-1; no firm D call. The sequence came from a woman under 30 who received the yellow fever vaccine. Here the sequenced sample was T cells from blood (PBMCs), unsorted or a sorted subset (not recorded which), taken before or after yellow fever vaccination (not recorded which). The CDR3 loop is CASSLGINTEAFF. The CDR3 nucleotides read TGTGCCAGCAGCTTAGGGATAAACACTGAAGCTTTCTTT.